This T cell receptor (beta chain) was found in a study of blood T cell repertoires in COVID-19. Whole-study context: Acute-phase and convalescent COVID-19 samples originated in the United States, Italy and Spain. The analysed material was cDNA or gDNA that came from T cells, B-cell-depleted T cells, or PBMCs.

Authors' methods: Scientists estimated how many nucleated cells there were by amplifying reference gene primers. The data were produced by immunoSEQ multiplex PCR, yet TCRdb's version contains in-frame clones alone and is incomplete. The V and J calls and clone size are taken from that table; D and trimming were inferred from the DNA. The data show some 33,000 clones, roughly 88% seen once. Per the germline V gene, CDR1 is SQVTM and CDR2 is ANQGSEA. The CDR3 is 11 amino acids. V was cut by 3 bases and J by 6 bases, with 9 bases left in between. Sequencing input: peripheral blood. The TCR sequence derives from a human donor in a cohort sampled during active COVID-19. The chain is built from TRBV29-1 and TRBJ2-7; D ambiguous. This CDR3 is CSVEVLGEQYF. The CDR3 nucleotides read TGCAGCGTTGAGGTCCTAGGCGAGCAGTACTTC.